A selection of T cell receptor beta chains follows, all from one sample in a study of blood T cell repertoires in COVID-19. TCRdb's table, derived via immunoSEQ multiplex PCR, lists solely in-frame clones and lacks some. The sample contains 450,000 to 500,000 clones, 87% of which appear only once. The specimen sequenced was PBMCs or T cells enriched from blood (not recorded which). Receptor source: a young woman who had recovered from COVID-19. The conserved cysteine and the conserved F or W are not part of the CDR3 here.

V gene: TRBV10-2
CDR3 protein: ASSRSRVGGAMGNYGYT

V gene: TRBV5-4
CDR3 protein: ASSPRTGRETQY

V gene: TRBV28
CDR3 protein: ASSLDRLNTGELF

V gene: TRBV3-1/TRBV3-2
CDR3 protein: ASSQDPWGQGDTQY

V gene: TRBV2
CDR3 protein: ASSHTNTAGRNHEQF

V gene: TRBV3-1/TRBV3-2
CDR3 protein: ASSQVSGGEAF

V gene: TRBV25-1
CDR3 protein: ASSESVKGEQF

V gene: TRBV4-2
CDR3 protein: ASSQDLRGSDGYT

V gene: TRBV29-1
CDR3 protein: SVPSGAEAF

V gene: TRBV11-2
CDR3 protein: ASSQAIDPGGGYT

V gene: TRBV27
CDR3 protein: ASTRTNSDNEQF

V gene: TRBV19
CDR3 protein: ASSTDRESVAF

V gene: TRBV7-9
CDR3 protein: ASSLGRTVT

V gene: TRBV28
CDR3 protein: ASSLGGAWEKLF

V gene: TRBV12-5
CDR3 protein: ASGLIRGSNQETQY

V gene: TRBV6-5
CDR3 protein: ASSTRLSLLH

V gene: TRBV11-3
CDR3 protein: ASSFRASGYNEQF

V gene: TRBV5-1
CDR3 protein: ASSFGQGDYGYT

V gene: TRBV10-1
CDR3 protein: ASSELGWAQVRSGANVLT

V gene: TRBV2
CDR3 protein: ASVRQQGVANVLT

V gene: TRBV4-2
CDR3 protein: ASSQRGGAEEKLF